The source of this T cell receptor beta chain is a study of T-cell reconstitution after alpha-beta-depleted transplantation in children. Study outcomes and limitations: Hyperexpanded clones declined; after one year, newly produced T cells mostly supplied diversity. From surviving recipient T cells and thymic progenitors came the high day-60 TCRbeta diversity observed in some patients.

It was with unique molecular identifiers that the TCRbeta library was prepared. A single record per CDR3 protein comes from TCRdb applying MiXCR to the PCR reads. The profile shows about 980,000 distinct CDR3 sequences, 25% to 30% of them singletons. This clonotype was observed a handful of times. Antigen: not known. V shed 4 bases and J 2 bases; nucleotides not matched to a gene: 5. In germline, CDR1 is SGDLS, CDR2 YYNGEE. There are 16 residues in the CDR3. The sequences come from PBMCs, mostly from graft donor cells, collected 360 days after TCRalphabeta/CD19-depleted stem cell transplant. The J gene is TRBJ2-5, the V gene TRBV9, with 13 bases aligning to TRBD2. This TCR was recovered from a boy younger than two who had a stem cell transplant for SCID, so the T cells may come from the graft donor. CDR3 residues: CASSLGTSGEQETQYF. Here the CDR3 DNA reads TGTGCCAGCAGCCTCGGGACTAGCGGGGAACAAGAGACCCAGTACTTC.